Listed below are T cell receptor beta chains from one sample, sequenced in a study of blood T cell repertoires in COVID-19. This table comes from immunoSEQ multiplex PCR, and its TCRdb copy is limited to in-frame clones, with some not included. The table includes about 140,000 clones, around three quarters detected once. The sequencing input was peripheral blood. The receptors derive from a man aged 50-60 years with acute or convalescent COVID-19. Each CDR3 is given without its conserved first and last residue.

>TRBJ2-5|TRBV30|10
AWSTNQETQY
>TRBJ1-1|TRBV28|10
ASSLRFSEAF
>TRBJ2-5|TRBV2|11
ASSELGLETQY
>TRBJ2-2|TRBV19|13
ASSVGTSGTGELF
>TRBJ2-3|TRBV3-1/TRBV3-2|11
ASSQNRGDTQY
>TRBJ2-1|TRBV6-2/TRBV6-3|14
ASSDLRDRPYNEQF
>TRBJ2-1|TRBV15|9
ATSRAWEQF
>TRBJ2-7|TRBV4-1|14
ASSRVRGQGVYEQY
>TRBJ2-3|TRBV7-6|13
ASSPGQGAGDTQY
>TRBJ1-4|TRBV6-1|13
ASSDTGAAQEKLF
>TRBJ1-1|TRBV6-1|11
ASSDSFQARIH
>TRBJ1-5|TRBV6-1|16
ASSAKTGSTFWDQPQH
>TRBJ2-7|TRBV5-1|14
ASSFQPGTGGYEQY
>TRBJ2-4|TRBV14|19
ASSQKTPFLSSGGRRNIQY
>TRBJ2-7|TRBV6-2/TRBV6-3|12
ASSKSGDSYEQY
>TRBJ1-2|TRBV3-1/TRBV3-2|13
ASSQDPRQRYGYT
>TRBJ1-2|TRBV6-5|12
ASSLGGLSYGYT
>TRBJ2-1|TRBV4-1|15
ASSQASERGFYNEQF
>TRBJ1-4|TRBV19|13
ASTFRAGLGEKLF
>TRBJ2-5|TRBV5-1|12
ASSLGSGQETQY
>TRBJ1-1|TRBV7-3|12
ASSWTHENTEAF
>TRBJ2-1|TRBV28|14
ASRPRPRISYNEQF
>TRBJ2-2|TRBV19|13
ATNPGQGYTGELF
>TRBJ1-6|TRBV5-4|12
ASSGDRDNSPLH
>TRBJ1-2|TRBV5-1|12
ASSLGGILRGYT
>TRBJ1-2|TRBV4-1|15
ASSQPTGARANYGYT
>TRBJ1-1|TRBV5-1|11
ASSGQGNTEAF
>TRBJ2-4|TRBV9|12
ASSVDISARIQY
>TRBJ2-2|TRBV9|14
ASSGRQGTNTGELF
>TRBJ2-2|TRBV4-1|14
ASSPRPRGNTGELF
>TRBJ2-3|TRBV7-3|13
ASSLNRQPGDTQY
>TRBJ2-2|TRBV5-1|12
ASSSTANTGELF
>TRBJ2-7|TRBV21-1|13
ASSKVRDSHYEQY
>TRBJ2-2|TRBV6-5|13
ASSRTDTNTGELF
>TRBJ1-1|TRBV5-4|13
ASSSEPTGNTEAF
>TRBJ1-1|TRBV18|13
ASSQRTRRGTEAF